The 19 T cell receptor beta chains below all came from one sample that was sequenced in a study of human T cells and chemical hapten exposure. Time point meaning: healthy volunteer bleed at 2 weeks. Unfractionated whole blood was the source from which total RNA was extracted. TCRdb redid the calling of the RACE reads with MiXCR, one entry per CDR3 protein. The table records some 93,000 distinct CDR3 sequences, roughly 8% of them present only once. The specimen sequenced was whole blood. The source of these receptors is a female donor in good health. Some clones in this sample may be carry-over from other donors' samples.

V usage is TRBV20-1 and J usage is TRBJ2-3; perhaps TRBD2 as D (6 bases). The V and J ends lost 3 bases and 2 bases respectively, with 12 bases between them. Germline V lookup: CDR1 DFQATT, CDR2 SNEGSKA (reference sequence). CDR3 length: 14 residues. The CDR3 spells CSARRTGVTDTQYF. The CDR3 DNA reads TGCAGTGCTAGGAGGACGGGAGTCACAGATACGCAGTATTTT.

This clonotype was seen only a few times. The chain carries TRBV12-3 or TRBV12-4 and TRBJ1-1; no clear D gene. The germline V and J ends were trimmed by 7 bases and 4 bases, with 16 bases remaining between them. The CDR3 contains 14 residues. CDR3 loop: CASITGSDVTEAFF. In DNA form, the CDR3 reads TGTGCCAGCATTACGGGGAGCGACGTCACTGAAGCTTTCTTT.

The genes are TRBV6-1 and TRBJ2-6; TRBD1 matches at 9 bases. Germline CDR1 reads MNHNS; CDR2 reads SASEGT. The CDR3 has 18 amino acids. V trimming: 3 bases; J trimming: 0 bases; junction bases outside the gene matches: 6. CDR3: CASSETGQGNSGANVLTF. CDR3 bases: TGTGCCAGCAGTGAGACGGGACAGGGAAACTCTGGGGCCAACGTCCTGACTTTC.

The genes are TRBV28 and TRBJ2-2; D call uncertain. V was clipped by 1 base and J by 6 bases, with 3 bases between them. Germline V lookup: CDR1 MDHEN, CDR2 SYDVKM. The CDR3 is 12 residues long. CDR3 region: CASSLFPGELFF. CDR3 coding DNA: TGTGCCAGCAGTTTATTCCCCGGGGAGCTGTTTTTT.

This chain links TRBV12-3 or TRBV12-4 with TRBJ2-1, with D possibly being TRBD1 (5 bases). V shed 1 base and J shed 4 bases, with 11 bases lying between them. CDR3 length: 15 residues. The CDR3 spells CASSLVQGGYNEQFF. CDR3 bases: TGTGCCAGCAGTTTAGTCCAGGGTGGGTACAATGAGCAGTTCTTC.

This clonotype was picked up many times. The chain joins TRBV11-3 to TRBJ2-1, with TRBD1 as a possible D gene (6 bases). Germline V lookup: CDR1 SGHNT, CDR2 YENEEA. This CDR3 has 17 amino acids. V was shortened by 6 bases and J by 0 bases, with 18 bases between the two germline ends. The CDR3 nucleotides are TGTGCCAGCAGTCACGCAAAAGGGGGAATCTCCTACAATGAGCAGTTCTTC. The encoded protein is CASSHAKGGISYNEQFF.

There are many counts of this clonotype. Written as DNA, the CDR3 is TGTGCCAGTAGTTTGACTAGCTCATACAATGAGCAGTTCTTC. Encoded protein: CASSLTSSYNEQFF. This sequence joins TRBV19 and TRBJ2-1, with 7 bases lining up with TRBD2. Looked up from germline, CDR1 is LNHDA and CDR2 is SQIVND (reference sequence). The CDR3 has 14 residues. The V segment lost 5 bases and the J segment 4 bases; nucleotides outside the gene matches: 5.

This clonotype was found a few times. The rearrangement joins TRBV29-1 to TRBJ2-3, with D possibly TRBD1 on 6 matching bases. CDR3 length: 14 amino acids. V lost 3 bases to trimming and J lost 7 bases, with 17 bases between them. Germline-derived CDR1 and CDR2 are SQVTM and ANQGSEA. CDR3 residues: CSVDFRGISNTQYF. The CDR3 bases are TGCAGCGTTGATTTCAGGGGAATTTCGAATACGCAGTATTTT.

The table lists this clonotype with many counts. The chain couples TRBV7-2 to TRBJ2-3; TRBD2 matches at 10 bases. Germline CDR1 is SGHTA and CDR2 is FQGNSA. The V segment lost 3 bases and the J segment 2 bases; nucleotides outside the gene matches: 14. The length of the CDR3 is 19 residues. In nucleotides, the CDR3 is TGTGCCAGCAGCTTGTCGGGGCGTAGCGGGAGGCCACTCACAGATACGCAGTATTTT. This codes for CASSLSGRSGRPLTDTQYF.

V usage is TRBV19 and J usage is TRBJ2-5, with 9 bases aligning to TRBD2. The CDR3 extends over 17 amino acids. V lost 2 bases and J lost 2; bases outside the gene matches: 9. Germline loops: CDR1 LNHDA, CDR2 SQIVND (reference sequence). The CDR3 region is CASSISASGIQQETQYF. CDR3 nucleotide sequence: TGTGCCAGTAGTATAAGTGCTAGCGGGATTCAGCAAGAGACCCAGTACTTC.

The chain is built from TRBV5-1 and TRBJ2-5, with TRBD1 matching over 8 bases. The CDR3 sequence is 14 residues long. The junction had 6 bases not matched to a gene; V was cut back by 5 bases and J by 3 bases. CDR1 and CDR2 from the germline V gene are SGHRS and YFSETQ. CDR3 in amino acids: CASRQGASKETQYF. Here the CDR3 DNA reads TGCGCCAGCAGGCAGGGGGCGTCTAAAGAGACCCAGTACTTC.

This sequence joins TRBV12-3 or TRBV12-4 and TRBJ2-7; D is uncertain. V was clipped by 5 bases and J by 6 bases, with 11 bases between them. The CDR3 has 12 residues. The CDR3 region is CASSPSTLEQYF. DNA of the CDR3: TGTGCCAGCAGTCCGTCGACCCTCGAGCAGTACTTC.

There are a few counts of this clonotype. V is TRBV3-1 and J is TRBJ1-6; D is possibly TRBD1 (6 bases). V lost 5 bases, J lost 8 bases, and 19 bases lay in between. CDR3 length equals 16 residues. Germline lookup yields CDR1 LGHDT and CDR2 YNNKEL (reference sequence). In nucleotides, the CDR3 is TGTGCCAGCAGCTTGCGGGACAAGGGGTTCGATTCACCCCTCCACTTT. Encoded protein: CASSLRDKGFDSPLHF.

This clonotype was seen ten or more times. V usage is TRBV7-6 and J usage is TRBJ2-3, with 10 bases that match TRBD1. Germline lookup yields CDR1 SGHVS and CDR2 FNYEAQ. The ends lost 5 bases at V and 4 bases at J; junction bases unmatched: 6. The CDR3 is 15 amino acids. CDR3 residues: CASSPGQGVADTQYF. DNA for the CDR3: TGTGCCAGCAGCCCCGGACAGGGGGTAGCAGATACGCAGTATTTT.

The gene calls are TRBV7-9 and TRBJ2-1, with D maybe TRBD1 (5 bases). This CDR3 spans 16 amino acids. Trimming shortened V by 5 bases and J by 0 bases, and 14 bases separated the two germline ends. CDR1 and CDR2 (germline): SEHNR, FQNEAQ (reference sequence). CDR3 in DNA: TGTGCCAGCAGCCAAAAGGGGATCAGCTCCTACAATGAGCAGTTCTTC. It is translated as CASSQKGISSYNEQFF.

This clonotype has at least ten counts. The rearrangement joins TRBV7-9 to TRBJ1-1; TRBD1 matches 8 bases. The CDR3 is 17 amino acids. V lost 8 bases to trimming and J lost 1 base; unmatched junction nucleotides: 15. Germline V gene sequence: CDR1 SEHNR, CDR2 FQNEAQ (reference sequence). The DNA for the CDR3 is TGTGCCAGCCCAAGTGGGCTCCTGGGACAGGCGAACACTGAAGCTTTCTTT. As protein: CASPSGLLGQANTEAFF.

This clonotype was seen only a few times. V and J are TRBV7-9 and TRBJ2-1; TRBD2 aligns across 11 bases. The CDR3 totals 17 residues. With 5 bases clipped from V and 5 bases from J, the junction kept 11 bases outside the gene matches. Germline-derived CDR1 and CDR2 are SEHNR and FQNEAQ (reference sequence). CDR3 amino acids: CASSPIPLAGGNNEQFF. The CDR3 DNA reads as TGTGCCAGCAGCCCAATTCCCTTAGCGGGAGGGAACAATGAGCAGTTCTTC.

The chain links TRBV7-9 to TRBJ1-2; TRBD1 agrees at 10 bases. The germline V gene encodes CDR1 SEHNR and CDR2 FQNEAQ (reference sequence). Trimming took 5 bases from V and 3 from J; bases not matched to a gene: 9. The CDR3 runs 16 residues. Written as DNA, the CDR3 is TGTGCCAGCAGCCTGAAAAGACAGGGGGCACACTATGGCTACACCTTC. Its protein is CASSLKRQGAHYGYTF.

This clonotype has ten or more counts. The chain uses TRBV20-1 and TRBJ2-3, with 14 bases fitting TRBD2. CDR1 and CDR2 from the germline V gene are DFQATT and SNEGSKA (reference sequence). V lost 6 bases to trimming and J lost 5 bases; unmatched junction nucleotides: 10. This CDR3 is 16 amino acids long. CDR3 amino acids: CSAEGLAGDRGDTQYF. CDR3 DNA sequence: TGCAGTGCCGAGGGACTAGCGGGAGACAGGGGAGATACGCAGTATTTT.